Listed here is a single T cell receptor (beta chain). These data belong to a study of T cell changes during pregnancy in multiple sclerosis. Germline values: CDR1 SGDLS, CDR2 YYNGEE. The CDR3 spans 13 residues. With V trimmed by 7 bases and J by 1 base, 1 base remained unmatched. The method was immunoSEQ multiplex PCR; TCRdb's version includes in-frame clones alone and lacks a portion of them. The data hold fewer than 15,000 clones, with 88% observed a single time. The receptor was derived from a female donor with multiple sclerosis, enrolled in a pregnancy study. Sequencing was performed on CD8+ T cells from peripheral blood mononuclear cells, taken in the first trimester of pregnancy. The genes are TRBV9 and TRBJ2-2; TRBD1 matches 7 bases. CDR3 residues: CASRQGNTGELFF. CDR3 DNA sequence: TGTGCCAGCCGACAGGGGAACACCGGGGAGCTGTTTTTT.